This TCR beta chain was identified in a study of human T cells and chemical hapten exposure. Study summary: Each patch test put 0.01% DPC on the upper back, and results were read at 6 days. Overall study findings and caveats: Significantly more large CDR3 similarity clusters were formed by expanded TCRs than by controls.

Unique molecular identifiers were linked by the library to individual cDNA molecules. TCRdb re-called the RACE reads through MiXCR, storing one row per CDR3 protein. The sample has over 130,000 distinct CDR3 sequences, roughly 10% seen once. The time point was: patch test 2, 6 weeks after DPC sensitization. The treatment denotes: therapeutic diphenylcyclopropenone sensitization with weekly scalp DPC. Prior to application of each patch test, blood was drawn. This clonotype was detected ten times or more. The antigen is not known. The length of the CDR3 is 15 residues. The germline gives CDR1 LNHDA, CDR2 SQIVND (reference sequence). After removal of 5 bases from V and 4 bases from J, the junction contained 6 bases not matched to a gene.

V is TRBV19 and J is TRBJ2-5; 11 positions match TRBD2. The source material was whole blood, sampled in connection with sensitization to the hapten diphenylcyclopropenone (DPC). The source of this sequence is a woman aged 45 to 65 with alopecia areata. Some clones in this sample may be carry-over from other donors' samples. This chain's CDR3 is CASSSPGLAGETQYF. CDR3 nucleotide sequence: TGTGCCAGTAGTTCCCCTGGACTAGCGGGAGAGACCCAGTACTTC. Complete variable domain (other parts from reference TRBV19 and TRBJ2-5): DGGITQSPKYLFRKEGQNVTLSCEQNLNHDAMYWYRQDPGQGLRLIYYSQIVNDFQKGDIAEGYSVSREKKESFPLTVTSAQKNPTAFYLCASSSPGLAGETQYFGPGTRLLVL.